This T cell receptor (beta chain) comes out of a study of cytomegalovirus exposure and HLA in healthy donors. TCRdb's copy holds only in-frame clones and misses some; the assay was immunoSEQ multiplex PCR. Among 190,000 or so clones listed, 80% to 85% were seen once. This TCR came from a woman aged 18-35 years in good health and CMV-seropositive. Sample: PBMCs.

The CDR3 DNA follows: TGTGCCAGCAGTGAAGGGCCCCAGAATTACAATGAGCAGTTCTTC. Translated: CASSEGPQNYNEQFF. V usage is TRBV6-1 and J usage is TRBJ2-1; the D is unclear. The CDR3 runs to 15 residues. V was shortened by 1 base and J by 4 bases, with 11 bases between the two germline ends. CDR1 and CDR2 (germline): MNHNS, SASEGT.